A single sample is the source of the 20 T cell receptor beta chains below, sequenced in a study of cytomegalovirus exposure and HLA in healthy donors. 13 Jbeta primers and 60 Vbeta primers were used for the PCR. Generated by immunoSEQ multiplex PCR, the TCRdb table keeps only in-frame clones and is missing some. The sample comprises some 120,000 clones, about three quarters of which are singletons, and 1.9% rests with the top ten. The sequenced material came from PBMCs. The receptors stem from a man aged 45-65 years in good health and CMV-seronegative.

The chain is built from TRBV4-2 and TRBJ2-2, with unresolved D. Germline V gene lookup returns CDR1 LGHNA and CDR2 YNFKEQ. Between the trimmed V and J ends, which lost 0 bases and 6 bases, there was a span of 11 bases. This CDR3 is 15 amino acids long. CDR3 sequence (DNA): TGTGCCAGCAGCCAAGACCCTGCGAGCGCCGGGGAGCTGTTTTTT. As protein: CASSQDPASAGELFF.

The chain is built from TRBV19 and TRBJ1-4, with 11 bases identical to TRBD1. Germline V gene data show CDR1 as LNHDA and CDR2 as SQIVND (reference sequence). The CDR3 consists of 18 residues. Trimming cost V 6 bases and J 0 bases; bases outside gene matches: 9. CDR3 sequence: CASSPQGQGVATNEKLFF. CDR3 DNA sequence: TGTGCCAGTAGCCCCCAGGGACAGGGGGTTGCAACTAATGAAAAACTGTTTTTT. Combining the CDR3 with reference TRBV19 and TRBJ1-4 gives the whole variable domain DGGITQSPKYLFRKEGQNVTLSCEQNLNHDAMYWYRQDPGQGLRLIYYSQIVNDFQKGDIAEGYSVSREKKESFPLTVTSAQKNPTAFYLCASSPQGQGVATNEKLFFGSGTQLSVL.

This sequence joins TRBV28 and TRBJ2-7; D remains ambiguous. The CDR3 is made up of 13 amino acids. V lost 5 bases to trimming and J lost 0 bases, with 8 bases between them. Germline-derived CDR1 and CDR2 are MDHEN and SYDVKM. The CDR3 loop reads CASSGESSYEQYV. DNA of the CDR3: TGTGCCAGCAGTGGAGAGAGCTCCTACGAGCAGTACGTC.

The rearrangement links TRBV5-1 to TRBJ2-3; possible D gene TRBD2, 6 bases. Looked up from germline, CDR1 is SGHRS and CDR2 is YFSETQ. Trimming left V 4 bases short and J 3 bases short, with 9 bases between. CDR3 length equals 13 residues. In DNA, the CDR3 is TGCGCCAGCAGCCGGAGGGAGACAGATACGCAGTATTTT. Translating it yields CASSRRETDTQYF.

V usage is TRBV11-3 and J usage is TRBJ2-3, with TRBD1 matching over 7 bases. This CDR3 is 15 amino acids long. Germline V lookup: CDR1 SGHNT, CDR2 YENEEA. After removal of 5 bases from V and 4 bases from J, the junction contained 9 bases not matched to a gene. CDR3 residues: CASSAKTGLADTQYF. CDR3 sequence (DNA): TGTGCCAGCAGCGCCAAGACAGGGCTGGCAGATACGCAGTATTTT.

This chain connects TRBV5-1 to TRBJ2-2; 7 bases align to TRBD2. This CDR3 is 16 amino acids long. Germline V lookup: CDR1 SGHRS, CDR2 YFSETQ. The ends lost 3 bases at V and 0 bases at J; junction bases unmatched: 5. CDR3 in amino acids: CASSSMGGTNTGELFF. CDR3 coding DNA: TGCGCCAGCAGCTCCATGGGGGGGACGAACACCGGGGAGCTGTTTTTT.

V gene TRBV19 combines with J gene TRBJ1-1; the D gene is possibly TRBD1 (5 bases). V shed 4 bases and J shed 1 base, with 16 bases lying between them. From germline, CDR1 is LNHDA and CDR2 SQIVND (reference sequence). The CDR3 is 16 amino acids. This CDR3 is CASSNLGGVSNTEAFF. The DNA of the CDR3 is TGTGCCAGTAGTAATTTGGGGGGGGTGTCGAACACTGAAGCTTTCTTT.

This rearrangement joins TRBV12-2 to TRBJ2-2; the table's D call, TRBD2, has no DNA check behind it. TRBV12-2 is termed a pseudogene. The CDR3 length is 12 residues. CDR3 sequence (DNA): TGTGCAAGTCTGGCGGCAACCGGGGAGCTGTTTTTT. Protein: CASLAATGELFF.

This chain joins TRBV6-1 and TRBJ2-5, with D perhaps TRBD2 (6 bases). Per germline, CDR1 MNHNS and CDR2 SASEGT. The CDR3 has 14 amino acids. Trimming took 2 bases from V and 5 from J, leaving 12 bases between them. The CDR3 DNA sequence: TGTGCCAGCAGTGAACCAAGACTAGTGGAGACCCAGTACTTC. This codes for CASSEPRLVETQYF.

The rearrangement joins TRBV6-4 to TRBJ2-5; D gene unclear. The tail of the sequence fits TRBJ2-7 better, so the J call may be wrong. Germline CDR1 MRHNA, CDR2 SNTAGT. The CDR3 spans 10 residues. Written as DNA, the CDR3 is TGTGCCAGCCCCTCCTACGAGCAGTACTTC. Translating gives CASPSYEQYF.

The CDR3 reads CASSLRGSYQETQYF. DNA for the CDR3: TGTGCCAGCAGCCTTCGCGGCAGCTACCAAGAGACCCAGTACTTC. The chain employs TRBV14 and TRBJ2-5; D unresolved. This CDR3 is built from 15 residues. V lost 4 bases and J lost 0, with 12 bases in between. Germline loops: CDR1 SGHDN, CDR2 FVKESK.

The chain links TRBV4-1 to TRBJ2-5; 12 nucleotides line up with TRBD2. From germline, CDR1 is MGHRA and CDR2 YSYEKL. The CDR3 has 18 amino acids. Germline trimming cut 3 bases from V and 2 bases from J; bases unmatched to any gene: 10. CDR3 in amino acids: CASSQMRTSGVSQETQYF. DNA of the CDR3: TGCGCCAGCAGCCAGATGAGGACTAGCGGGGTCTCACAAGAGACCCAGTACTTC.

The CDR3 region has the DNA TGTGCCAGCAGCTTGCCGGGGGGGGCTAACGAGCAGTACTTC. It encodes CASSLPGGANEQYF. The chain uses TRBV5-4 and TRBJ2-7, with 8 nucleotides matching TRBD2. V lost 1 base and J lost 5; bases outside the gene matches: 5. The CDR3 is 14 amino acids. Germline loops: CDR1 SGHNT, CDR2 YYREEE (reference sequence). The full variable domain, its missing parts supplied by reference TRBV5-4 and TRBJ2-7, is ETGVTQSPTHLIKTRGQQVTLRCSSQSGHNTVSWYQQALGQGPQFIFQYYREEENGRGNFPPRFSGLQFPNYSSELNVNALELDDSALYLCASSLPGGANEQYFGPGTRLTVT.

The sample holds a few counts of this clone. V and J are TRBV7-2 and TRBJ1-5, with D possibly TRBD1 on 6 matching bases. The CDR3 runs to 17 residues. CDR1 and CDR2 from the germline V gene are SGHTA and FQGNSA. V was trimmed by 4 bases and J by 7 bases, leaving 23 bases between them. This CDR3 is CASSSRALGAGRQPQHF. The CDR3 DNA reads as TGTGCCAGCAGCTCCCGTGCTTTGGGGGCCGGGCGGCAGCCCCAGCATTTT.

As regards this clone: At one end, the junction sequence differs from germline, possibly due to a read error. The sample has other DNA sequences that encode this CDR3 too. The chain carries TRBV7-2 and TRBJ1-2; D is unclear. This CDR3 region has 15 residues. CDR1 and CDR2 from the germline V gene are SGHTA and FQGNSA. As DNA, the CDR3 is TGTGCTAGCAGCTTAGGTCCAGGCGCTAACTATGGCTACACCTTC. Translated: CASSLGPGANYGYTF.

A few counts support this clone. CDR3: CASSPEVNSPLHF. The CDR3 nucleotides read TGTGCCAGCAGCCCGGAGGTCAATTCACCCCTCCACTTT. The chain uses TRBV5-4 and TRBJ1-6; D call uncertain. CDR3 length: 13 amino acids. The ends were cut back, 4 bases at V and 7 bases at J, with 9 bases in the middle. Germline lookup yields CDR1 SGHNT and CDR2 YYREEE (reference sequence).

The chain has TRBV10-1 and TRBJ2-2, with D possibly TRBD1 on 6 matching bases. The CDR3 spans 14 residues. V was pared by 5 bases and J by 0 bases, with 7 bases between. CDR1 is WNHNN and CDR2 is SYGVQD in the germline V gene (reference sequence). CDR3 region: CASSRTANTGELFF. CDR3 DNA sequence: TGCGCCAGCAGTCGGACAGCGAACACCGGGGAGCTGTTTTTT.

This chain connects TRBV5-4 to TRBJ2-3, with 7 nucleotides matching TRBD2. The V gene end was trimmed by 3 bases and the J gene end by 3 bases; junction bases not matched to a gene: 13. The length of the CDR3 is 17 residues. Germline assignment: CDR1 SGHNT and CDR2 YYREEE (reference sequence). CDR3 DNA sequence: TGTGCCAGCAGCTCCCCCCCCCGGGGGGAGTTAACAGATACGCAGTATTTT. Translating it yields CASSSPPRGELTDTQYF.

In its sample, this clone was seen a few times. The V call is TRBV10-3, the J call TRBJ1-5; 10 nucleotides agree with TRBD1. This CDR3 region has 15 residues. Trimming took 3 bases from V and 4 from J; bases not matched to a gene: 3. Germline CDR1 reads ENHRY; CDR2 reads SYGVKD. The CDR3 region is CAISDDRGRNQPQHF. In DNA form, the CDR3 reads TGTGCCATCAGTGACGACAGGGGGCGTAATCAGCCCCAGCATTTT.

This clone has a handful of counts. This rearrangement joins TRBV10-3 to TRBJ1-2; 8 bases map to TRBD1. V gave up 3 bases and J gave up 6 bases; unmatched junction bases: 6. The CDR3 sequence is 14 residues long. Germline CDR1 is ENHRY and CDR2 is SYGVKD. The CDR3 sequence is CAISDYRGRDGYTF. The CDR3 DNA follows: TGTGCCATCAGTGATTACAGGGGGAGGGATGGCTACACCTTC.